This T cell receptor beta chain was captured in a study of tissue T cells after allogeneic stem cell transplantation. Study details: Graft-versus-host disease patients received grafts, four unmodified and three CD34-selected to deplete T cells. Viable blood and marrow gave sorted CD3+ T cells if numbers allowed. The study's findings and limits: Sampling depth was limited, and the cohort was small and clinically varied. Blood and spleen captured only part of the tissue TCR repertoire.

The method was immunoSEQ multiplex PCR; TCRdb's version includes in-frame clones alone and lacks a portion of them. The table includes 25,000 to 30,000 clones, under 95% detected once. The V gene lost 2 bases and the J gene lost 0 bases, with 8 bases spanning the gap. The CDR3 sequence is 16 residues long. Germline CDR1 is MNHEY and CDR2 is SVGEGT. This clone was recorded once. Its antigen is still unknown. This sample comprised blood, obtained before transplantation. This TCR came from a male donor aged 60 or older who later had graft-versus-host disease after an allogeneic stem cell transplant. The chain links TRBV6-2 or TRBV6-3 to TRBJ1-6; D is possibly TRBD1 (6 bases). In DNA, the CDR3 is TGTGCCAGCAGTTACGGACAGAGCTCCTATAATTCACCCCTCCACTTT. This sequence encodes CASSYGQSSYNSPLHF.